A selection of T cell receptor beta chains follows, all from one sample in a study of patients and donors after allogeneic stem cell transplantation. Each CDR3 protein gets one entry after TCRdb re-called the RT-PCR reads with MiXCR. In the table there are roughly 960,000 distinct CDR3 sequences, 15% to 20% of which are singletons. Sequenced sample: blood, either unsorted or a sorted T cell fraction (not recorded which). The receptors here all came from a human donor who was either an allogeneic HSCT recipient or a stem cell or donor lymphocyte infusion donor (not recorded which). It is not recorded whose cells these are; they may come from a transplant donor. Each CDR3 is given with its conserved first and last residue. A D gene is named only where the DNA matches it firmly. Some rows have no size entry. The others give once, few or many, or a class for an expanded clone.

TRBJ2-7 | NA | TRBD1 | TRBV7-2 | CASSLDSRGLFYEQYF | TGTGCCAGCAGCTTAGACTCAAGGGGGCTTTTCTACGAGCAGTACTTC
TRBJ1-1 | NA | NA | TRBV12-3/TRBV12-4 | CASSIRDRDTEAFF | TGTGCCAGCAGTATCCGGGACCGGGACACTGAAGCTTTCTTT
TRBJ2-5 | many | NA | TRBV10-2 | CASSEPHLAYQETQYF | TGCGCCAGCAGTGAGCCCCATCTAGCATACCAAGAGACCCAGTACTTC
TRBJ1-4 | few | TRBD1 | TRBV24-1 | CATSDSRGPNEKLFF | TGTGCCACCAGTGACTCCAGGGGGCCTAATGAAAAACTGTTTTTT
TRBJ2-7 | few | TRBD1 | TRBV18 | CASSPRYRGAYEQYF | TGTGCCAGCTCACCCCGATACAGGGGGGCCTACGAGCAGTACTTC
TRBJ2-5 | NA | TRBD1 | TRBV9 | CASSAATGVETQYF | TGTGCCAGCAGCGCAGCTACAGGGGTCGAGACCCAGTACTTC
TRBJ2-3 | NA | NA | TRBV9 | CASSSIGGSDTQYF | TGTGCCAGCAGCTCGATCGGGGGTTCAGATACGCAGTATTTT
TRBJ2-7 | few | TRBD1 | TRBV4-1 | CASSQVIAGGSWYEQYF | TGCGCCAGCAGCCAAGTTATAGCAGGGGGCTCCTGGTACGAGCAGTACTTC
TRBJ2-5 | few | NA | TRBV7-9 | CASSFYVTESYQETQYF | TGTGCCAGCAGCTTTTACGTGACGGAATCGTACCAAGAGACCCAGTACTTC
TRBJ1-5 | NA | NA | TRBV12-3/TRBV12-4 | CASRWTGTASRNQPQHF | TGTGCCAGCAGGTGGACCGGGACGGCCAGCCGCAATCAGCCCCAGCATTTT
TRBJ2-1 | NA | NA | TRBV7-3 | CASSLGRINEQFF | TGTGCCAGCAGCTTAGGGCGAATCAATGAGCAGTTCTTC
TRBJ2-7 | many | TRBD2 | TRBV12-3/TRBV12-4 | CASSSQTSGAYEQYF | TGTGCCAGCAGTTCCCAGACTAGCGGGGCCTACGAGCAGTACTTC
TRBJ1-5 | few | NA | TRBV10-3 | CAIGGQEKSPQHF | TGTGCCATCGGGGGCCAAGAGAAATCGCCCCAGCATTTT
TRBJ1-2 | NA | NA | TRBV9 | CASSVGGTGFNYGYTF | TGTGCCAGCAGCGTAGGTGGGACGGGCTTTAACTATGGCTACACCTTC
TRBJ1-1 | NA | NA | TRBV20-1 | CSARDSAGTEAFF | TGCAGTGCTAGAGATTCGGCGGGAACTGAAGCTTTCTTT
TRBJ2-3 | few | TRBD2 | TRBV10-3 | CAISELGTSGSFTDTQYF | TGTGCCATCAGTGAACTCGGGACTAGCGGTTCTTTCACAGATACGCAGTATTTT
TRBJ2-2 | NA | NA | TRBV14 | CASSQTWGAVNTGELFF | TGTGCCAGCAGCCAAACCTGGGGGGCTGTGAACACCGGGGAGCTGTTTTTT
TRBJ2-5 | few | NA | TRBV18 | CASSPTTEVETQYF | TGTGCCAGCTCACCTACGACCGAGGTGGAGACCCAGTACTTC
TRBJ1-1 | few | NA | TRBV9 | CASSVGWRGNTEAFF | TGTGCCAGCAGCGTAGGTTGGAGGGGGAACACTGAAGCTTTCTTT
TRBJ1-5 | few | NA | TRBV20-1 | CSAGPDTSSNQPQHF | TGCAGTGCTGGCCCGGACACCTCGAGCAATCAGCCCCAGCATTTT
TRBJ1-3 | NA | NA | TRBV29-1 | CSVEFRNTIYF | TGCAGCGTTGAGTTCAGAAACACCATATATTTT
TRBJ2-6 | few | NA | TRBV28 | CASRPRGKIGANVLTF | TGTGCCAGCAGGCCCCGAGGGAAAATTGGGGCCAACGTCCTGACTTTC
TRBJ1-2 | few | TRBD1 | TRBV6-1 | CASSDPGGFNYGYTF | TGTGCCAGCAGTGATCCAGGGGGCTTTAACTATGGCTACACCTTC
TRBJ2-1 | NA | NA | TRBV7-2 | CASSSQLTASYNEQFF | TGTGCCAGCAGCTCGCAACTGACAGCCTCCTACAATGAGCAGTTCTTC
TRBJ2-1 | NA | NA | TRBV11-3 | CASSLRSPGEQFF | TGTGCCAGCAGCTTAAGGTCTCCGGGTGAGCAGTTCTTC
TRBJ1-1 | NA | NA | TRBV20-1 | CSAHGQLNTEAFF | TGCAGTGCGCACGGACAGTTGAACACTGAAGCTTTCTTT
TRBJ1-1 | many | NA | TRBV13 | CASSLGPRAEAFF | TGTGCCAGCAGCTTAGGTCCGAGGGCTGAAGCTTTCTTT
TRBJ1-4 | few | NA | TRBV4-1 | CASSQPQGDYNEKLFF | TGCGCCAGCAGCCAGCCCCAGGGCGACTATAATGAAAAACTGTTTTTT
TRBJ2-4 | few | NA | TRBV12-3/TRBV12-4 | CASSLSVRGGVAKNIQYF | TGTGCCAGCAGTTTATCCGTGAGGGGGGGAGTAGCCAAAAACATTCAGTACTTC
TRBJ1-2 | NA | NA | TRBV20-1 | CSASTTPPDKGYTF | TGCAGTGCCTCTACAACCCCCCCGGATAAGGGCTACACCTTC
TRBJ2-3 | NA | NA | TRBV5-1 | CASSYKSRGETDTQYF | TGCGCCAGCAGCTACAAATCTAGGGGGGAGACAGATACGCAGTATTTT
TRBJ2-3 | few | NA | TRBV15 | CATRIDEAGSTQYF | TGTGCCACCAGAATTGATGAGGCAGGGAGCACGCAGTATTTT
TRBJ2-3 | NA | NA | TRBV29-1 | CSSRQARTDTQYF | TGCAGCTCACGACAGGCACGCACAGATACGCAGTATTTT
TRBJ2-1 | NA | TRBD2 | TRBV25-1 | CASSERGGRADNEQFF | TGTGCCAGCAGTGAAAGAGGCGGGAGGGCCGACAATGAGCAGTTCTTC
TRBJ1-5 | NA | TRBD1 | TRBV5-1 | CASSLGGTGELQPQHF | TGCGCCAGCAGCTTGGGAGGGACAGGGGAGCTTCAGCCCCAGCATTTT
TRBJ1-1 | few | NA | TRBV11-2 | CASSLDGMNTEAFF | TGTGCCAGCAGCTTAGACGGAATGAACACTGAAGCTTTCTTT
TRBJ2-5 | NA | NA | TRBV5-4 | CASSPQGGQETQYF | TGTGCCAGCAGCCCGCAGGGGGGCCAAGAGACCCAGTACTTC
TRBJ1-5 | NA | TRBD1 | TRBV20-1 | CSATTLRDSPNQPQHF | TGCAGTGCAACTACTCTCCGGGACAGCCCGAATCAGCCCCAGCATTTT
TRBJ1-2 | NA | NA | TRBV6-5 | CASSYSIGGGSYGYTF | TGTGCCAGCAGTTACTCGATTGGCGGAGGATCCTATGGCTACACCTTC
TRBJ2-7 | NA | TRBD1 | TRBV4-3 | CASSQDRSWYEQYF | TGCGCCAGCAGCCAGGACAGGTCCTGGTACGAGCAGTACTTC
TRBJ2-7 | few | NA | TRBV7-8 | CASSLARVGAESYEQYF | TGTGCCAGCAGCTTAGCGCGGGTCGGAGCAGAGAGCTACGAGCAGTACTTC
TRBJ2-5 | few | TRBD2 | TRBV11-1 | CASSRKIGLASGGETQYF | TGTGCCAGCAGCCGAAAAATCGGGCTGGCTAGCGGGGGTGAGACCCAGTACTTC
TRBJ2-6 | few | NA | TRBV5-1 | CASSSDGSGANVLTF | TGCGCCAGCAGCTCGGACGGCTCTGGGGCCAACGTCCTGACTTTC
TRBJ1-1 | few | TRBD1 | TRBV7-2 | CASSRSGQGVEAFF | TGTGCCAGCAGCCGATCAGGACAGGGTGTGGAGGCTTTCTTT
TRBJ2-3 | few | NA | TRBV20-1 | CSARREADTQYF | TGCAGTGCTAGAAGAGAGGCGGATACGCAGTATTTT
TRBJ2-7 | NA | TRBD1 | TRBV29-1 | CSVEDRGEIGYEQYF | TGCAGCGTTGAGGACAGGGGAGAAATAGGTTACGAGCAGTACTTC
TRBJ2-3 | few | NA | TRBV12-3/TRBV12-4 | CASSLLLGASGTDTQYF | TGTGCCAGCAGTTTACTTCTGGGGGCATCGGGCACAGATACGCAGTATTTT
TRBJ2-2 | NA | TRBD2 | TRBV12-3/TRBV12-4 | CASSPSLAGVGLNTGELFF | TGTGCCAGCAGTCCCAGTCTGGCGGGAGTCGGCTTAAACACCGGGGAGCTGTTTTTT
TRBJ2-5 | NA | NA | TRBV5-6 | CASTGHPQETQYF | TGTGCCAGCACGGGACACCCCCAAGAGACCCAGTACTTC
TRBJ2-1 | NA | NA | TRBV4-1 | CASSQDELGWGDEQFF | TGCGCCAGCAGCCAAGATGAGCTAGGCTGGGGCGATGAGCAGTTCTTC
TRBJ1-2 | many | NA | TRBV9 | CASSVVTGYGYTF | TGTGCCAGCAGCGTAGTAACGGGGTATGGCTACACCTTC
TRBJ2-7 | NA | NA | TRBV2 | CASRDWSSYEQYF | TGTGCCAGCCGGGACTGGAGCTCCTACGAGCAGTACTTC
TRBJ2-3 | NA | TRBD2 | TRBV27 | CASSIDHLTSGSADTQYF | TGTGCCAGCAGTATAGACCACCTGACTAGCGGGAGCGCAGATACGCAGTATTTT
TRBJ2-1 | few | TRBD2 | TRBV6-2/TRBV6-3 | CASSYSWLAGGYNEQFF | TGTGCCAGCAGTTACTCATGGCTAGCGGGGGGCTACAATGAGCAGTTCTTC